These 13 T cell receptor beta chains were all obtained from the same sample, sequenced in a study of blood T cell repertoires in COVID-19. TCRdb's copy holds only in-frame clones and misses some; the assay was immunoSEQ multiplex PCR. The sample has nearly 60,000 clones, more than 75% seen once. The sample taken for sequencing was peripheral blood. These receptors came from a middle-aged man with active COVID-19.

This sequence joins TRBV5-4 and TRBJ2-7; maybe TRBD2 (5 bases). Germline V gives CDR1 SGHNT, CDR2 YYREEE (reference sequence). The CDR3 covers 14 residues. Trimming stripped 0 bases from V and 5 bases from J, with 12 bases between. The CDR3 protein is CASSLERPGNEQYF. CDR3 DNA: TGTGCCAGCAGCTTGGAGCGGCCGGGTAACGAGCAGTACTTC.

V is TRBV7-8 and J is TRBJ1-1; 7 bases match TRBD1. Per the germline V gene, CDR1 is SGHVS and CDR2 is FQNEAQ. CDR3 length: 15 amino acids. The junction had 7 bases not matched to a gene; V was cut back by 5 bases and J by 1 base. CDR3 region: CASSPMTGWNTEAFF. CDR3 nucleotide sequence: TGTGCCAGCAGCCCTATGACAGGGTGGAACACTGAAGCTTTCTTT.

V gene TRBV6-5 combines with J gene TRBJ1-2, with 9 bases that match TRBD1. Losses at the gene ends were 4 bases for V and 7 bases for J; bases not matched to a gene: 7. There are 14 residues in the CDR3. Per the germline V gene, CDR1 is MNHEY and CDR2 is SVGAGI. The CDR3 sequence is CASSSGQGLGGYTF. The CDR3 nucleotides are TGTGCCAGCAGTTCGGGACAGGGACTGGGTGGCTACACCTTC.

This clone was counted once. The gene calls are TRBV19 and TRBJ2-2; 7 nucleotides align to TRBD1. Trimming at V came to 3 bases and at J to 7 bases, leaving 8 bases not matched to a gene. The CDR3 runs to 15 residues. From germline, CDR1 is LNHDA and CDR2 SQIVND (reference sequence). The CDR3 DNA follows: TGTGCCAGTAGTATGCCGACAGGGCGGCACGGGGAGCTGTTTTTT. Translation gives CASSMPTGRHGELFF.

This clone was recorded only once. The CDR3 sequence: CASSNDFGTSGQSDEQFF. The CDR3 coding sequence is TGTGCCAGTAGTAACGACTTTGGGACTAGCGGACAATCGGATGAGCAGTTCTTC. V and J are TRBV19 and TRBJ2-1; 11 bases line up with TRBD2. The CDR3 is 18 residues long. Germline V CDR1 and CDR2: LNHDA, SQIVND (reference sequence). The J segment lost 8 bases and the V segment lost 4 bases, leaving 16 bases of the junction unmatched.

Here the CDR3 DNA reads TGTGCCAGTAGTATGGGGACAGGGGCCTACGAGCAGTACTTC. Translated: CASSMGTGAYEQYF. The rearrangement links TRBV19 to TRBJ2-7; 10 bases are a match to TRBD1. The V gene end was trimmed by 3 bases and the J gene end by 2 bases; junction bases not matched to a gene: 1. From germline, CDR1 is LNHDA and CDR2 SQIVND (reference sequence). This CDR3 contains 14 residues.

The rearrangement uses TRBV10-3 and TRBJ2-1, with 7 nucleotides matching TRBD2. Germline loops: CDR1 ENHRY, CDR2 SYGVKD. This CDR3 region has 14 residues. After removal of 7 bases from V and 8 bases from J, the junction contained 11 bases not matched to a gene. The CDR3 loop reads CAINPGGYADEQFF. As DNA, the CDR3 is TGTGCCATCAACCCGGGAGGTTATGCTGATGAGCAGTTCTTC.

V usage is TRBV6-2 or TRBV6-3 and J usage is TRBJ2-1; 8 bases match TRBD2. The trim removed 2 bases at V and 5 bases at J, leaving 5 bases unmatched. The CDR3 consists of 15 residues. Germline loops: CDR1 MNHEY, CDR2 SVGEGT. DNA for the CDR3: TGTGCCAGCAGTTACGGGGTAGCGGGAAACAATGAGCAGTTCTTC. It yields the protein CASSYGVAGNNEQFF.

V usage is TRBV14 and J usage is TRBJ2-1; 7 positions match TRBD1. Germline CDR1 SGHDN, CDR2 FVKESK. V was clipped by 0 bases and J by 3 bases; unmatched bases: 5. This CDR3 has 16 amino acids. The CDR3 spells CASSQDRQGVYNEQFF. CDR3 sequence (DNA): TGTGCCAGCAGCCAAGATCGGCAGGGGGTCTACAATGAGCAGTTCTTC. Variable domain in full (rest from reference TRBV14 and TRBJ2-1): EAGVTQFPSHSVIEKGQTVTLRCDPISGHDNLYWYRRVMGKEIKFLLHFVKESKQDESGMPNNRFLAERTGGTYSTLKVQPAELEDSGVYFCASSQDRQGVYNEQFFGPGTRLTVL.

This rearrangement joins TRBV5-4 to TRBJ2-7; 10 nucleotides agree with TRBD1. CDR1 SGHNT and CDR2 YYREEE come from the germline V gene (reference sequence). The CDR3 is 14 residues long. J was trimmed by 7 bases and V by 6 bases; bases with no gene match: 10. CDR3 DNA: TGTGCCAGCATCAAGACAGGGGGCAGGGGTGAGCAGTACTTC. Protein product: CASIKTGGRGEQYF. Full variable domain (rest looked up from reference TRBV5-4 and TRBJ2-7): ETGVTQSPTHLIKTRGQQVTLRCSSQSGHNTVSWYQQALGQGPQFIFQYYREEENGRGNFPPRFSGLQFPNYSSELNVNALELDDSALYLCASIKTGGRGEQYFGPGTRLTVT.

This chain uses TRBV6-5 with TRBJ2-1; TRBD1 aligns across 7 bases. Germline V gene sequence: CDR1 MNHEY, CDR2 SVGAGI. With 0 bases clipped from V and 6 bases from J, the junction kept 5 bases outside the gene matches. The CDR3 runs to 15 residues. The CDR3 loop reads CASSYSTTGRNEQFF. The CDR3 DNA reads as TGTGCCAGCAGTTACTCGACGACAGGGCGCAATGAGCAGTTCTTC.

This clone has just one count. The chain combines TRBV9 with TRBJ1-2; tentatively, D is TRBD1 (6 bases). Germline CDR1 and CDR2: SGDLS and YYNGEE. The CDR3 is made up of 13 amino acids. Trimming shortened V by 1 base and J by 8 bases, and 12 bases separated the two germline ends. The CDR3 coding sequence is TGTGCCAGCAGCGTACACAGGGATCACGGCTACACCTTC. Protein sequence: CASSVHRDHGYTF.

This rearrangement joins TRBV7-2 to TRBJ2-3; the match to TRBD2 covers 13 bases. V shed 7 bases, J shed 2 bases, and the junction held 6 bases outside the gene matches. This CDR3 is built from 16 residues. Germline CDR1 and CDR2: SGHTA and FQGNSA. Written as DNA, the CDR3 is TGTGCCAGCACCCTAGGGACTAGCGGGGACACAGATACGCAGTATTTT. Its protein is CASTLGTSGDTDTQYF.